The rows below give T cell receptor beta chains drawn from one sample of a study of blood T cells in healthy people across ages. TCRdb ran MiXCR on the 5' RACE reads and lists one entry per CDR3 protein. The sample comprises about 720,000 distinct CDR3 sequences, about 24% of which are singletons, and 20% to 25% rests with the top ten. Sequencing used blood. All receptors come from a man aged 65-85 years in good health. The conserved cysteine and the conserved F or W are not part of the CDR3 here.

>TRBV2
ASSERQLDTDTQY
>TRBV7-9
ASSSRQDIFYEQY
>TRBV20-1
SASTGSEKLF
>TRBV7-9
ASSLADRGHHEQY
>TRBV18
ASSPLIVRDSQKGYT
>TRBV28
ASRLAGGVSYEQY
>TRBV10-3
AISKASYEQY
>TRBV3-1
ATQGYQETQY
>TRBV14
ASSQVLGSYEQY
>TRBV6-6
ASSTGRTDTQY
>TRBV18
ASSPGRGPNSPLH
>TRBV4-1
ASSQDGGLNYNEQF
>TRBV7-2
ASSLGTSSKRETQY
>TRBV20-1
SGGGFPNYEQY
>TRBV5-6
ASSGRGQEQY
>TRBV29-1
SVERPSRRTEAF
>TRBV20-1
SASRLETQY
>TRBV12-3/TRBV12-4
ASSYLLAGVDTEY
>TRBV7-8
ASSTQRPNTEAF
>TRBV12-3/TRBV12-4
ASSLESPGRTEAF
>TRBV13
ASSSRGAPEQY
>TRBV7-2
ASSLDPGGDTGELF
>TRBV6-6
ASSYPLGSNQPQH
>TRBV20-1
SARGSFQNSPLH
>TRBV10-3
AISESGQGPYEQY
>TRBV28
ASSSLDSSYNSPLH
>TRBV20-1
SARDPQAGFTQETQY
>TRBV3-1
ASSQAVNNQPQH
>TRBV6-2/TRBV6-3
ASSYRDRPYEQY
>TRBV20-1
SASGGLRYGYT
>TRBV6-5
ASRVAGPGDTQY
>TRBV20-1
SARDGIRRGYT